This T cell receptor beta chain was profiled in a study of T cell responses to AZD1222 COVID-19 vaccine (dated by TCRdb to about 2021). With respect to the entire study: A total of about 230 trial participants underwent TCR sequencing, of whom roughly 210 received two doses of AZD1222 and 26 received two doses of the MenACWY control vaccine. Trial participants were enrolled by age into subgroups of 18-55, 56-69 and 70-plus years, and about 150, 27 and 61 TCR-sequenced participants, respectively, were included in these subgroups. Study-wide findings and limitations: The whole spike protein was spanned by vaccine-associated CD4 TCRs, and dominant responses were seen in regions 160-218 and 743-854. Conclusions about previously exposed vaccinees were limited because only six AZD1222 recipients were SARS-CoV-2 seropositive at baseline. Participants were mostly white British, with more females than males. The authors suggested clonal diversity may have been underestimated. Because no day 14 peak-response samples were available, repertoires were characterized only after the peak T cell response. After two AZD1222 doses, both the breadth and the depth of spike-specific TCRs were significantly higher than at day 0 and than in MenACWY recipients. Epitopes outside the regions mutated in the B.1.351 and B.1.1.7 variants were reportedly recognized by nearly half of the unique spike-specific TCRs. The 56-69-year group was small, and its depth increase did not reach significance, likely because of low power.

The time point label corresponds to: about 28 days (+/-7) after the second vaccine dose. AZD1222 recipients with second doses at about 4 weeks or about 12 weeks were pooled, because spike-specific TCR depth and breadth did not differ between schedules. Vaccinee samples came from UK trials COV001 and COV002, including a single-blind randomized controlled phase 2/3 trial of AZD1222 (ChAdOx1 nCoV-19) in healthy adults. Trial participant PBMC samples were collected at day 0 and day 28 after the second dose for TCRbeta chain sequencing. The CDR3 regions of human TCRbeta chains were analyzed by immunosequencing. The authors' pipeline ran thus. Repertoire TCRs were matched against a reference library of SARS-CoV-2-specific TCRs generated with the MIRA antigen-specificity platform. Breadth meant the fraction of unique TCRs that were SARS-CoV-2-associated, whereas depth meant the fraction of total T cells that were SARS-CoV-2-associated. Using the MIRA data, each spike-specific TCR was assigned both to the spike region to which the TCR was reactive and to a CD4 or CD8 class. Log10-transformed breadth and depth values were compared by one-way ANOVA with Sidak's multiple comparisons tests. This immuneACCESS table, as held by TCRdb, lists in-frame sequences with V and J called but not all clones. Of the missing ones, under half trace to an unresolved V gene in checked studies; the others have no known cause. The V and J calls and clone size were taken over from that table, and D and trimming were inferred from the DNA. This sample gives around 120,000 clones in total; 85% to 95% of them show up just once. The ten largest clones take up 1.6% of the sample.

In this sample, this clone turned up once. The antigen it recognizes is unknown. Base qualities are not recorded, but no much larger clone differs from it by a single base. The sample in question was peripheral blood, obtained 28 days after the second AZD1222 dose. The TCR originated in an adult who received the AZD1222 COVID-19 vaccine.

This receptor carries the CDR3 CASSSTGTYPSDSPLHF. The nucleotide sequence is TGTGCCAGCAGCTCTACCGGGACATATCCCTCGGATTCACCCCTCCACTTT. The V and J segments used are TRBV28 and TRBJ1-6; a weak D assignment points to TRBD1 (6 bases agree). The V and J ends are trimmed by 6 bases and 8 bases, leaving 23 bases between them. There are 17 amino acids in the CDR3, from cysteine to phenylalanine inclusive. Just CDR3 DNA is preserved here, 51 bases in frame from base 1. The germline V gene encodes CDR1 MDHEN and CDR2 SYDVKM.